Below, 30 T cell receptor beta chains from the same sample are listed, as sequenced in a study of T cell responses to AZD1222 COVID-19 vaccine (dated by TCRdb to the early 2020s). This specimen's time point label, interpreted: about 28 days (+/-7) after the second vaccine dose. Preparation of the library involved the immunoSEQ multiplex PCR assay. TCRdb's version of the immuneACCESS table is confined to in-frame rearrangements and falls short of the full clone set. An unresolved V gene accounts for under half of the shortfall where checked; the remainder is of unknown origin. The sample has about 25,000 clones on record, around 86% of them singletons. Jointly, the top ten make up around a third of the sample. The sequencing here drew on peripheral blood, taken 28 days after the second AZD1222 dose. These TCRs come from an adult who received the AZD1222 COVID-19 vaccine.

This chain links TRBV6-2 or TRBV6-3 with TRBJ2-7, with 7 bases matching TRBD1. V lost 5 bases to trimming and J lost 2 bases; unmatched junction nucleotides: 6. This CDR3 contains 14 residues. From germline, CDR1 is MNHEY and CDR2 SVGEGT. CDR3 in DNA: TGTGCCAGCAGTATTCGGGACAGCACCTACGAGCAGTACTTC. Amino acids: CASSIRDSTYEQYF.

The rearrangement links TRBV5-1 to TRBJ2-7, with 14 positions matching TRBD2. Per germline, CDR1 SGHRS and CDR2 YFSETQ. The CDR3 extends over 14 amino acids. The V segment lost 3 bases and the J segment 6 bases; nucleotides outside the gene matches: 2. The CDR3 spells CASSSGTSGSEQYF. DNA for the CDR3: TGCGCCAGCAGCTCTGGGACTAGCGGGAGCGAGCAGTACTTC.

This clone was seen more than once but under ten times. The chain joins TRBV11-2 to TRBJ2-7; D is perhaps TRBD2 (6 bases). CDR3 length equals 13 residues. The V end lost 2 bases, the J end lost 7 bases, and 12 bases lay between the germline ends. Germline V gene data show CDR1 as SGHAT and CDR2 as FQNNGV. This chain's CDR3 is CASSLSRAGEQYF. The DNA of the CDR3 is TGTGCCAGCAGCTTATCACGGGCGGGGGAGCAGTACTTC.

The chain carries TRBV29-1 and TRBJ1-3; D not certain. There are 12 residues in the CDR3. Germline V gene lookup returns CDR1 SQVTM and CDR2 ANQGSEA. V lost 6 bases and J 0 bases, leaving 6 bases between the germline ends. This CDR3 reads CSVSYSGNTIYF. In DNA form, the CDR3 reads TGCAGCGTCTCGTACTCTGGAAACACCATATATTTT.

The CDR3 nucleotides read TGTGCCAGCAGGCCGGGCGGCGCTCAGCCCCAGCATTTT. The encoded protein is CASRPGGAQPQHF. The chain couples TRBV28 to TRBJ1-5; D ambiguous. The germline gives CDR1 MDHEN, CDR2 SYDVKM. V dropped 6 bases and J dropped 6 bases, with 12 bases sitting between them. This CDR3 contains 13 residues.

This clone was counted only a few times. CDR3 in DNA: TGTGCCACCAGGACTAGCGGATTCACCGGGGAGCTGTTTTTT. It translates to CATRTSGFTGELFF. The chain joins TRBV28 to TRBJ2-2; 10 bases align to TRBD2. This CDR3 spans 14 amino acids. Germline CDR1 reads MDHEN; CDR2 reads SYDVKM. The V and J ends lost 10 bases and 4 bases, in that order; junction bases with no gene match: 6.

A single count supports this clone. The rearrangement joins TRBV6-1 to TRBJ2-7; D remains ambiguous. CDR1 and CDR2 from the germline V gene are MNHNS and SASEGT. Trimming took 1 base from V and 0 from J, leaving 10 bases between them. The CDR3 is 15 residues long. CDR3 DNA: TGTGCCAGCAGTGAAGGTCTGGGCTCCTCCTACGAGCAGTACTTC. Its translation is CASSEGLGSSYEQYF.

The chain recombines TRBV2 with TRBJ1-1; no clear D gene. CDR3 length: 14 amino acids. CDR1 is SNHLY and CDR2 is FYNNEI in the germline V gene. Trimming stripped 4 bases from V and 2 bases from J, with 11 bases between. Here the CDR3 DNA reads TGTGCCAGCAGTGTATCGAGGGTTAACACTGAAGCTTTCTTT. This codes for CASSVSRVNTEAFF.

This clone is deemed large (0.1 to 1%). The rearrangement links TRBV6-5 to TRBJ2-1; D is uncertain. V lost 3 bases and J 0 bases, leaving 9 bases between the germline ends. CDR3 size: 15 residues. Germline CDR1 MNHEY, CDR2 SVGAGI. CDR3 in amino acids: CASSYTPNSYNEQFF. The DNA for the CDR3 is TGTGCCAGCAGTTATACTCCCAACTCCTACAATGAGCAGTTCTTC.

This chain joins TRBV4-2 and TRBJ2-2, with 9 nucleotides matching TRBD2. The junction had 7 bases not matched to a gene; V was cut back by 4 bases and J by 4 bases. From germline, CDR1 is LGHNA and CDR2 YNFKEQ. The CDR3 has 16 amino acids. The CDR3 DNA sequence: TGTGCCAGCAGCCCTCCGGGACTAGCCGTCACCGGGGAGCTGTTTTTT. Translated, it gives CASSPPGLAVTGELFF.

The chain recombines TRBV18 with TRBJ1-1; D unclear. This CDR3 spans 13 amino acids. Germline V gene sequence: CDR1 KGHSH, CDR2 LQKENI. V lost 5 bases to trimming and J lost 4 bases, with 11 bases between them. The CDR3 is CASSVPGSTEAFF. CDR3 DNA sequence: TGTGCCAGCTCAGTACCTGGGAGCACTGAAGCTTTCTTT.

CDR3 sequence (DNA): TGTGCCAGCAGCCGGGTTTCCTACGAGCAGTACTTC. Protein product: CASSRVSYEQYF. The V call is TRBV4-2, the J call TRBJ2-7; D gene unclear. CDR1 and CDR2 (germline): LGHNA, YNFKEQ. This CDR3 spans 12 amino acids. Between the trimmed V and J ends, which lost 4 bases and 1 base, there was a span of 5 bases.

The chain joins TRBV19 to TRBJ1-1; the D is unclear. V lost 7 bases, J lost 0 bases, and 3 bases lay in between. Germline V lookup: CDR1 LNHDA, CDR2 SQIVND (reference sequence). The CDR3 loop spans 11 amino acids. The CDR3 protein is CASKMNTEAFF. The DNA for the CDR3 is TGTGCCAGTAAGATGAACACTGAAGCTTTCTTT.

This clone was seen only a few times. The chain couples TRBV7-3 to TRBJ2-1, with D tentatively TRBD2 (5 bases). Germline CDR1 reads SGHTA; CDR2 reads FQGTGA. The length of the CDR3 is 14 residues. V was clipped by 8 bases and J by 7 bases, with 18 bases between them. In DNA form, the CDR3 reads TGTGCCAGCTCGTCCCGGGATGTGGGGAATGAGCAGTTCTTC. Translation gives CASSSRDVGNEQFF.

This chain uses TRBV5-1 with TRBJ2-1; D may be TRBD1 (5 bases). Looked up from germline, CDR1 is SGHRS and CDR2 is YFSETQ. V dropped 0 bases and J dropped 1 base, with 11 bases sitting between them. The CDR3 covers 16 residues. CDR3 bases: TGCGCCAGCAGCTTGGCGATGACAGTGTCCTACAATGAGCAGTTCTTC. Protein sequence: CASSLAMTVSYNEQFF.

This chain joins TRBV5-1 and TRBJ2-2; D possibly corresponds to TRBD2 (6 bases). The V end was cut by 1 base, the J end by 1 base, with 11 bases between. CDR3 size: 16 residues. Per the germline V gene, CDR1 is SGHRS and CDR2 is YFSETQ. As DNA, the CDR3 is TGCGCCAGCAGCTTGTCATCCGGGGGGAACACCGGGGAGCTGTTTTTT. It translates to CASSLSSGGNTGELFF.

The chain couples TRBV15 to TRBJ2-6, with D perhaps TRBD1 or TRBD2 (5 bases each). The germline V gene encodes CDR1 LNHNV and CDR2 YYDKDF (reference sequence). There are 16 residues in the CDR3. Trimming took 8 bases from V and 0 from J, leaving 14 bases between them. CDR3 bases: TGTGCCACCGGATCCCTGGGGGACTCTGGGGCCAACGTCCTGACTTTC. Translated, it gives CATGSLGDSGANVLTF.

The chain uses TRBV3-1 (or the pseudogene TRBV3-2) and TRBJ2-1; the D gene is possibly TRBD2 (6 bases). V lost 0 bases, J lost 6 bases, and 15 bases lay in between. The length of the CDR3 is 16 residues. The germline gives CDR1 LGHDT, CDR2 YNNKEL (reference sequence). The CDR3 DNA sequence: TGTGCCAGCAGCCAAGACTTTGAGCGGGCCCTCAATGAGCAGTTCTTC. Its translation: CASSQDFERALNEQFF.

The rearrangement uses TRBV7-6 and TRBJ1-3, with D possibly TRBD1 on 5 matching bases. The CDR3 loop spans 15 amino acids. Deletions cut 5 bases from V and 0 bases from J, with 11 bases between. CDR1 is SGHVS, CDR2 FNYEAQ, per germline. The CDR3 spells CASSRGTVSGNTIYF. The CDR3 nucleotides read TGTGCCAGCAGCCGGGGGACTGTCTCTGGAAACACCATATATTTT.

This clone came up once. This chain's CDR3 is CASSERLAGVSDTQYF. Written as DNA, the CDR3 is TGTGCCAGCAGTGAAAGACTAGCGGGAGTCAGTGATACGCAGTATTTT. V gene TRBV25-1 combines with J gene TRBJ2-3; 12 bases match TRBD2. The CDR3 totals 16 residues. CDR1 and CDR2 from the germline V gene are MGHDK and SYGVNS. V dropped 2 bases and J dropped 6; count of bases not matched to a gene: 6. Full variable domain (outside the CDR3, taken from reference TRBV25-1 and TRBJ2-3): EADIYQTPRYLVIGTGKKITLECSQTMGHDKMYWYQQDPGMELHLIHYSYGVNSTEKGDLSSESTVSRIRTEHFPLTLESARPSHTSQYLCASSERLAGVSDTQYFGPGTRLTVL.

The rearrangement joins TRBV14 to TRBJ1-2, with D hard to call. V lost 4 bases, J lost 9 bases, and 15 bases lay in between. The CDR3 has 13 residues. Germline CDR1 and CDR2: SGHDN and FVKESK. CDR3 loop: CASSPDEHRSYTF. The DNA of the CDR3 is TGTGCCAGCAGCCCCGATGAGCACCGGAGCTACACCTTC. Full variable domain (remainder filled in from reference TRBV14 and TRBJ1-2): EAGVTQFPSHSVIEKGQTVTLRCDPISGHDNLYWYRRVMGKEIKFLLHFVKESKQDESGMPNNRFLAERTGGTYSTLKVQPAELEDSGVYFCASSPDEHRSYTFGSGTRLTVV.

This clone occurred a few times. The DNA for the CDR3 is TGTGCCAGCACTAACAGGGAGAACACCGGGGAGCTGTTTTTT. Amino acids: CASTNRENTGELFF. This rearrangement joins TRBV6-5 to TRBJ2-2, with D maybe TRBD1 (6 bases). This CDR3 has 14 residues. The V end was cut by 7 bases, the J end by 1 base, with 10 bases between. Germline CDR1 reads MNHEY; CDR2 reads SVGAGI.

This sequence joins TRBV28 and TRBJ2-7; D may be TRBD1 (6 bases). The CDR3 is made up of 13 amino acids. The V and J ends lost 5 bases and 1 base respectively, with 9 bases between them. Looked up from germline, CDR1 is MDHEN and CDR2 is SYDVKM. CDR3 amino acids: CASSLGQSYEQYF. Here the CDR3 DNA reads TGTGCCAGCAGTCTCGGACAGTCCTACGAGCAGTACTTC.

The J gene is TRBJ1-4, the V gene TRBV4-2; 7 nucleotides line up with TRBD1. The CDR3 has 12 residues. CDR1 and CDR2 from the germline V gene are LGHNA and YNFKEQ. The V gene end was trimmed by 6 bases and the J gene end by 8 bases; junction bases not matched to a gene: 3. The CDR3 DNA is TGTGCCAGCAGAAGACAGGGAGAAAAACTGTTTTTT. This sequence encodes CASRRQGEKLFF.

This clone was seen only a few times. This chain joins TRBV7-8 and TRBJ1-1; D gene unclear. V was cut by 10 bases and J by 0 bases, with 18 bases left in between. The CDR3 runs to 15 residues. Germline CDR1 SGHVS, CDR2 FQNEAQ. The CDR3 sequence is CATIPSRNLNTEAFF. The CDR3, as DNA: TGTGCCACCATACCCAGCAGAAACCTGAACACTGAAGCTTTCTTT.

The J gene is TRBJ2-3, the V gene TRBV20-1, with TRBD2 as a possible D gene (5 bases). Germline CDR1 DFQATT, CDR2 SNEGSKA (reference sequence). CDR3 size: 14 residues. Trimming cost V 3 bases and J 1 base, with 11 bases left between them. CDR3 region: CSASRDAGTDTQYF. CDR3 nucleotides: TGCAGTGCTAGTCGGGATGCGGGCACAGATACGCAGTATTTT.

The chain joins TRBV6-4 to TRBJ2-7; D possibly corresponds to TRBD1 (6 bases). The CDR3 has 13 amino acids. Per germline, CDR1 MRHNA and CDR2 SNTAGT. The V and J ends lost 7 bases and 5 bases respectively, with 15 bases between them. For the CDR3, the DNA is TGTGCCAGCACTAACAGGGAAATCCACGAGCAGTACTTC. Its protein is CASTNREIHEQYF.

This chain uses TRBV11-2 with TRBJ1-1; a possible D gene is TRBD1 (5 bases). Trimming shortened V by 5 bases and J by 0 bases, and 22 bases separated the two germline ends. CDR3 size: 18 residues. Germline CDR1 reads SGHAT; CDR2 reads FQNNGV. The CDR3 bases are TGTGCCAGCAGCACGACTAAGTTGGGGGGTAGATTGAACACTGAAGCTTTCTTT. Encoded protein: CASSTTKLGGRLNTEAFF.

The gene calls are TRBV5-5 and TRBJ1-5; 9 bases line up with TRBD1. The V and J ends lost 4 bases and 11 bases, in that order; junction bases with no gene match: 10. Germline V gene sequence: CDR1 SGHKS, CDR2 YYEKEE (reference sequence). The CDR3 contains 14 residues. CDR3 DNA sequence: TGTGCCAGCAGCACCCGGACAGGGGAGAGGGCCCAGCATTTT. Amino acid sequence: CASSTRTGERAQHF.

V is TRBV4-3 and J is TRBJ1-1; D possibly corresponds to TRBD1 (6 bases). CDR3 size: 15 residues. Deletions cut 1 base from V and 0 bases from J, with 9 bases between. Germline V gene data show CDR1 as LGHNA and CDR2 as YSLEER. CDR3 region: CASSQGTVMNTEAFF. The CDR3 nucleotides are TGCGCCAGCAGCCAAGGGACAGTGATGAACACTGAAGCTTTCTTT.